A selection of T cell receptor beta chains follows, all from one sample in a study of cytomegalovirus exposure and HLA in healthy donors. The data were produced by immunoSEQ multiplex PCR, yet TCRdb's version contains in-frame clones alone and is incomplete. Among roughly 250,000 clones listed, roughly 80% were seen once. The sample consisted of PBMCs. Every receptor here comes from a girl under 10 years old in good health and CMV-seronegative. The CDR3 runs from the conserved cysteine through the conserved F or W. The D gene is left open where the match is weak. Size is stated for part of the rows, as once, few or many counts, or as a class when the clone is expanded.

j_gene	abundance	v_gene	d_gene	CDR3nt	CDR3aa
TRBJ2-7	.	TRBV12-5	TRBD2	TGTGCTAGTGGAGGGGGGGCACTAGCGGTAGGATACGAGCAGTACTTC	CASGGGALAVGYEQYF
TRBJ1-1	.	TRBV4-1	.	TGCGCCAGCAGCCGAAGGTTCAGGGGGAACACTGAAGCTTTCTTT	CASSRRFRGNTEAFF
TRBJ2-5	.	TRBV10-2	TRBD1	TGCGCCAGCAGTGATGGAGACAGGGGAATTACGACCCAGTACTTC	CASSDGDRGITTQYF
TRBJ2-5	few	TRBV4-2	TRBD2	TGTGCCAGCAGCGAAGGGACTAGCGGGTTGTACCAAGAGACCCAGTACTTC	CASSEGTSGLYQETQYF
TRBJ1-1	.	TRBV15	.	TGTGCCACCAGCAGAGAGGCCGGGGTCTCTGAAGCTTTCTTT	CATSREAGVSEAFF
TRBJ2-2	.	TRBV7-3	TRBD2	TGTGCCAGCAGCTTAGGTAGCGGGAGGGCCTCAACCGGGGAGCTGTTTTTT	CASSLGSGRASTGELFF
TRBJ2-5	.	TRBV7-8	TRBD2	TGTGCCAGCAGCTTACCACGGGACGGGGGGAGCCAAGAGACCCAGTACTTC	CASSLPRDGGSQETQYF
TRBJ1-2	.	TRBV5-1	TRBD1	TGCGCCAGCAGCTTGGTTGGGACAGGGGGAGGAGGCTACACCTTC	CASSLVGTGGGGYTF
TRBJ1-1	.	TRBV25-1	.	TGTGCCAGCAGTGAATCGGTAGCGGCCCCCACTGAAGCTTTCTTT	CASSESVAAPTEAFF
TRBJ1-2	.	TRBV6-5	.	TGTGCCAGCAGCCCGGGGGGCGGTTATGGCTACACCTTC	CASSPGGGYGYTF
TRBJ1-1	.	TRBV6-5	.	TGTGCCAGCAGAGGGAGAACTGAAGCTTTCTTT	CASRGRTEAFF
TRBJ1-2	.	TRBV7-9	.	TGTGCCAGCAGCTTAATGGGCAGCCCTAACTATGGCTACACCTTC	CASSLMGSPNYGYTF
TRBJ2-2	.	TRBV11-2	TRBD2	TGTGTCAGCAGCCCTAGCGAGGGGAGGGGCACCGGGGAGCTGTTTTTT	CVSSPSEGRGTGELFF